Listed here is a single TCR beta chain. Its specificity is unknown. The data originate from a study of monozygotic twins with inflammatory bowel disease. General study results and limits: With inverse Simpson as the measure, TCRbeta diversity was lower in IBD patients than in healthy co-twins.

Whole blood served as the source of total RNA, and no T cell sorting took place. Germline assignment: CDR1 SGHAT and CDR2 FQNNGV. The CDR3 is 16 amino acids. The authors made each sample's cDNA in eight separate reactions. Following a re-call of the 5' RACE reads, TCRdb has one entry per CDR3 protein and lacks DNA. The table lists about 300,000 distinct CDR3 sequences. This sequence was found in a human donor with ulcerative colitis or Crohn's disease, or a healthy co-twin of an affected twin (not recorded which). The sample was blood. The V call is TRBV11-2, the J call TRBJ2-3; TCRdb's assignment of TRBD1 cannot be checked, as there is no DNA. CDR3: CASSSRGAVNTDTQYF.